The 13 T cell receptor beta chains below were found in one sample sequenced in a study of beta chain features in type 1 diabetes. The authors reverse transcribed all of the isolated RNA, so sequencing captured expressed TCRB transcripts. TCRdb's copy holds only in-frame clones and misses some; the assay was immunoSEQ multiplex PCR. The data contain about 140,000 clones, less than 9% of them seen just once; the ten biggest clones take up about 1.3%. Sequences were obtained from central memory CD4+ T cells from blood. These receptors all stem from a woman in her thirties in good health.

The chain joins TRBV19 to TRBJ1-5; possible D gene TRBD1, 5 bases. The CDR3 has 15 amino acids. Deletions cut 1 base from V and 12 bases from J, with 19 bases between. Looked up from germline, CDR1 is LNHDA and CDR2 is SQIVND (reference sequence). The CDR3 here is CASSIAGGGFSFQHF. CDR3 nucleotides: TGTGCCAGTAGTATAGCGGGGGGAGGGTTCTCATTCCAGCATTTT. Drawing the rest from reference TRBV19 and TRBJ1-5, the complete variable domain is DGGITQSPKYLFRKEGQNVTLSCEQNLNHDAMYWYRQDPGQGLRLIYYSQIVNDFQKGDIAEGYSVSREKKESFPLTVTSAQKNPTAFYLCASSIAGGGFSFQHFGDGTRLSIL.

The chain combines TRBV30 with TRBJ2-2; 9 bases are a match to TRBD2. The CDR3 sequence is 16 residues long. Trimming took 0 bases from V and 5 from J; bases not matched to a gene: 7. Germline CDR1 is GTSNPN and CDR2 is SVGIG (reference sequence). CDR3 loop: CAWSVWAGGRTGELFF. The CDR3 DNA sequence: TGTGCCTGGAGTGTATGGGCGGGAGGGAGAACCGGGGAGCTGTTTTTT.

Concerning this clone itself: Since a much larger clone is just one base distant, this may be a read error. As the CDR3 is not closed by the conserved phenylalanine or tryptophan, this likely results from a read error. The chain links TRBV2 to TRBJ1-2; TRBD1 agrees at 8 bases. Trimming took 1 base from V and 5 from J; bases not matched to a gene: 9. CDR3 size: 16 residues. Per the germline V gene, CDR1 is SNHLY and CDR2 is FYNNEI. CDR3 sequence: CASSEGGRGRRYGYTL. The CDR3 DNA follows: TGTGCCAGCAGTGAAGGGGGCAGGGGGCGACGATATGGCTACACCCTC.

V gene TRBV7-6 combines with J gene TRBJ1-1; D perhaps matches TRBD1 (6 bases). The CDR3 extends over 13 amino acids. Germline V lookup: CDR1 SGHVS, CDR2 FNYEAQ. The V and J ends lost 2 bases and 7 bases respectively, with 11 bases between them. This CDR3 is CASSLSDRREAFF. The CDR3 nucleotides are TGTGCCAGCAGCTTATCAGACAGGCGTGAAGCTTTCTTT. The full variable domain, its missing parts supplied by reference TRBV7-6 and TRBJ1-1, is GAGVSQSPRYKVTKRGQDVALRCDPISGHVSLYWYRQALGQGPEFLTYFNYEAQQDKSGLPNDRFSAERPEGSISTLTIQRTEQRDSAMYRCASSLSDRREAFFGQGTRLTVV.

The chain joins TRBV7-9 to TRBJ2-3; 9 bases line up with TRBD2. The trim removed 3 bases at V and 4 bases at J, leaving 5 bases unmatched. Per germline, CDR1 SEHNR and CDR2 FQNEAQ (reference sequence). The CDR3 has 15 residues. DNA of the CDR3: TGTGCCAGCAGCTTCATAGCGGGAGCGGCAGATACGCAGTATTTT. Protein product: CASSFIAGAADTQYF. The full variable domain, completed using reference TRBV7-9 and TRBJ2-3, is DTGVSQNPRHKITKRGQNVTFRCDPISEHNRLYWYRQTLGQGPEFLTYFQNEAQLEKSRLLSDRFSAERPKGSFSTLEIQRTEQGDSAMYLCASSFIAGAADTQYFGPGTRLTVL.

The rearrangement links TRBV7-3 to TRBJ2-2, with 8 positions matching TRBD2. Germline V gives CDR1 SGHTA, CDR2 FQGTGA. CDR3 length: 14 amino acids. V shed 5 bases, J shed 5 bases, and the junction held 4 bases outside the gene matches. In nucleotides, the CDR3 is TGTGCCAGCAGCCCCGGGGGGGTGACCGGGGAGCTGTTTTTT. It translates to CASSPGGVTGELFF.

This chain connects TRBV5-6 to TRBJ2-2, with TRBD1 matching over 9 bases. Germline V gene sequence: CDR1 SGHDT, CDR2 YYEEEE. V was clipped by 4 bases and J by 4 bases; unmatched bases: 5. The CDR3 totals 15 residues. The CDR3 bases are TGTGCCAGCAGCCCCACAGGGGGCCGCACCGGGGAGCTGTTTTTT. Its translation is CASSPTGGRTGELFF.

This clone was detected only a few times. CDR3 DNA: TGTGCCAGCTCACCACGACTGGACTATGGCTACACCTTC. It specifies CASSPRLDYGYTF. V gene TRBV18 combines with J gene TRBJ1-2; D uncertain. Germline assignment: CDR1 KGHSH and CDR2 LQKENI. V dropped 1 base and J dropped 3 bases, with 6 bases sitting between them. The length of the CDR3 is 13 residues. The full variable domain, its missing parts supplied by reference TRBV18 and TRBJ1-2, is NAGVMQNPRHLVRRRGQEARLRCSPMKGHSHVYWYRQLPEEGLKFMVYLQKENIIDESGMPKERFSAEFPKEGPSILRIQQVVRGDSAAYFCASSPRLDYGYTFGSGTRLTVV.

V is TRBV7-2 and J is TRBJ2-1; no definite D call. The germline V gene has CDR1 SGHTA and CDR2 FQGNSA. Trimming pared 5 bases from V and 9 bases from J, leaving 8 bases between. This CDR3 comprises 11 residues. CDR3 amino acids: CASSRGGEQFF. CDR3 coding DNA: TGTGCCAGCAGCCGCGGTGGTGAGCAGTTCTTC.

The V call is TRBV5-1, the J call TRBJ2-3; TRBD2 agrees at 9 bases. V shed 4 bases and J 3 bases; nucleotides not matched to a gene: 6. Germline V gene lookup returns CDR1 SGHRS and CDR2 YFSETQ. This CDR3 contains 15 residues. The CDR3 sequence: CASSGLAGATDTQYF. The CDR3 nucleotides are TGCGCCAGCAGCGGATTAGCGGGAGCGACAGATACGCAGTATTTT.

The CDR3 DNA is TGTGCCACCCGACAGAAATATGGCTACACCTTC. Its translation: CATRQKYGYTF. The chain employs TRBV28 and TRBJ1-2; TRBD1 might be the D (5 bases). Germline CDR1 MDHEN, CDR2 SYDVKM. The V end lost 10 bases, the J end lost 5 bases, and 11 bases lay between the germline ends. This CDR3 region has 11 residues.

The J gene is TRBJ1-2, the V gene TRBV6-5; D ambiguous. This CDR3 region has 13 residues. The germline gives CDR1 MNHEY, CDR2 SVGAGI. With 4 bases removed from V and 4 bases from J, the gap between germline ends came to 10 bases. CDR3 nucleotides: TGTGCCAGCAGTTCCAGCGCGCCCTATGGCTACACCTTC. Protein: CASSSSAPYGYTF.

This clone was picked up many times. The chain combines TRBV28 with TRBJ2-5, with D perhaps TRBD1 (6 bases). Per the germline V gene, CDR1 is MDHEN and CDR2 is SYDVKM. V was shortened by 7 bases and J by 0 bases, with 12 bases between the two germline ends. This CDR3 spans 14 amino acids. The CDR3 DNA follows: TGTGCCAGCACGGACAGCCTCCACCAAGAGACCCAGTACTTC. Encoded protein: CASTDSLHQETQYF.